Listed below are T cell receptor beta chains from one sample, sequenced in a study of shared clonotypes between healthy human individuals. Profiling relied on immunoSEQ multiplex PCR, and the TCRdb table lists in-frame clones only, not all of them. Among around 2.1 million clones listed, approximately 95% were seen once. The sequenced sample consisted of naive CD4+ T cells sorted from blood. These receptors all stem from a young man in good health. Each CDR3 is given with its conserved first and last residue. D genes are given only for firm matches. Size is stated for part of the rows, as once, few or many counts, or as a class when the clone is expanded.

clone_size	j_call	d_call	v_call	cdr3_aa	cdr3_nt
once	TRBJ1-5	TRBD1	TRBV2	CASNTGDRGNQPQHF	TGTGCCAGCAACACCGGGGACAGGGGAAATCAGCCCCAGCATTTT
-	TRBJ2-1	TRBD1	TRBV2	CASSRDRGNEQFF	TGTGCCAGCAGTAGGGACAGGGGTAATGAGCAGTTCTTC
few	TRBJ1-6	-	TRBV6-6	CASSPGSSYNSPLHF	TGTGCCAGCAGCCCAGGGAGCTCCTATAATTCACCCCTCCACTTT
-	TRBJ1-4	-	TRBV5-1	CASSLGQAGGHEKLFF	TGCGCCAGCAGCTTGGGACAGGCAGGCGGCCATGAAAAACTGTTTTTT
-	TRBJ2-1	TRBD1	TRBV2	CATIPDRGYNEQFF	TGTGCCACCATCCCGGACAGGGGCTACAATGAGCAGTTCTTC
-	TRBJ2-7	TRBD2	TRBV7-2	CASSSWSLAGVWYEQYF	TGTGCCAGCAGCTCATGGTCTTTAGCGGGAGTGTGGTACGAGCAGTACTTC
-	TRBJ1-6	-	TRBV5-1	CASSLVANSPLHF	TGCGCCAGCAGCTTGGTTGCTAATTCACCCCTCCACTTT
-	TRBJ1-5	-	TRBV30	CAWSVGWSLGGAVWPQHF	TGTGCCTGGAGTGTCGGATGGTCGCTCGGGGGGGCTGTGTGGCCCCAGCATTTT
-	TRBJ2-5	TRBD1	TRBV18	CATNYRGGLGETQYF	TGTGCCACCAACTACAGGGGCGGATTGGGGGAGACCCAGTACTTC
once	TRBJ2-2	-	TRBV27	CASGTGAGELFF	TGTGCCAGCGGGACCGGGGCCGGGGAGCTGTTTTTT
once	TRBJ1-1	-	TRBV5-1	CASSRGKGGSLVNTEAFF	TGCGCCAGCAGCCGTGGCAAAGGAGGGAGTCTGGTGAACACTGAAGCTTTCTTT
-	TRBJ1-1	-	TRBV7-9	CASSPQLSMNTEAFF	TGTGCCAGCAGCCCTCAACTCAGCATGAACACTGAAGCTTTCTTT
-	TRBJ2-2	TRBD1	TRBV5-4	CASSQGQVANTGELFF	TGTGCCAGCAGCCAAGGACAGGTCGCGAACACCGGGGAGCTGTTTTTT
-	TRBJ2-1	-	TRBV5-1	CASSLQGLAINEQFF	TGCGCCAGCAGCTTACAAGGGCTAGCGATCAATGAGCAGTTCTTC
-	TRBJ2-7	-	TRBV15	CATSRDVRGNEQYF	TGTGCCACCAGCAGAGATGTCAGGGGCAACGAGCAGTACTTC
-	TRBJ2-5	-	TRBV15	CATSKVQRRETQYF	TGTGCCACCAGCAAAGTTCAACGACGAGAGACCCAGTACTTC
-	TRBJ2-3	TRBD2	TRBV29-1	CSVVLAGLTQYF	TGCAGCGTTGTACTAGCGGGACTTACGCAGTATTTT
once	TRBJ2-7	-	TRBV7-2	CASSPRQGSHEQYF	TGTGCCAGCAGCCCTCGGCAGGGTTCCCACGAGCAGTACTTC
few	TRBJ1-6	-	TRBV10-1	CASSEGGRSYNSPLHF	TGCGCCAGCAGTGAGGGGGGCAGGTCCTATAATTCACCCCTCCACTTT
-	TRBJ2-2	TRBD1	TRBV10-3	CASRQGETGELFF	TGTGCCTCTCGACAGGGGGAGACCGGGGAGCTGTTTTTT
-	TRBJ2-7	-	TRBV28	CASSQAPNSYEQYF	TGTGCCAGCAGCCAGGCCCCTAACTCCTACGAGCAGTACTTC
-	TRBJ2-1	-	TRBV6-6	CASSYSSSLDEKFF	TGTGCCAGCAGTTACTCCTCCTCACTTGACGAGAAGTTCTTC